This note documents a single T cell receptor (beta chain) sequence. Its antigen is unidentified. Clones were read by immunoSEQ multiplex PCR, and TCRdb kept only the in-frame ones, dropping some. Of about 24,000 clones detected, about 87% appear once; the ten largest clones hold roughly 9.5%. The data are from a study of T cells in localized non-small cell lung cancer. Broader study findings: Tumor trailed uninvolved adjacent lung in T cell clonality, which peaked there. Sequence data derive from only one tumor region, so heterogeneity remains possible. Among the top 100 tumor clones, a median around 62 appeared in adjacent lung. Overall survival was longer when the density of T cells in the blood was higher.

The receptor comes from a woman aged 35-70 years with stage III lung adenocarcinoma. This specimen was peripheral blood mononuclear cells, taken before any cancer treatment.

CDR3 coding DNA: TGTGCAGAGCGACAGGTGGGAGATACGCAGTATTTT. Protein sequence: CAERQVGDTQYF. The chain employs TRBV7-2 and TRBJ2-3; D might be TRBD1 (6 bases). Germline loops: CDR1 SGHTA, CDR2 FQGNSA. The CDR3 is 12 amino acids.